These 21 T cell receptor beta chains share one sample of origin, sequenced in a study of shared clonotypes between healthy human individuals. In the naive CD8 group, cells lacked CD45RO and were positively selected for CCR7, so terminally differentiated effector memory CD45RA+ cells were left out. Assay used: immunoSEQ multiplex PCR; TCRdb lists only in-frame clones, some missing. In the table there are about 2 million clones, roughly 94% of which are singletons. The sample consisted of naive CD8+ T cells sorted from blood. The receptors originated from a man between 18 and 29 years old in good health.

V gene TRBV6-1 combines with J gene TRBJ2-5, with D unresolved. There are 15 residues in the CDR3. Germline CDR1 MNHNS, CDR2 SASEGT. With 6 bases removed from V and 5 bases from J, the gap between germline ends came to 19 bases. In nucleotides, the CDR3 is TGTGCCAGCAGGGAGTCCCGCCACCCAAGGGAGACCCAGTACTTC. Its translation is CASRESRHPRETQYF.

The chain recombines TRBV7-8 with TRBJ1-2, with D unclear. The V end lost 2 bases, the J end lost 8 bases, and 12 bases lay between the germline ends. Per the germline V gene, CDR1 is SGHVS and CDR2 is FQNEAQ. The CDR3 consists of 13 residues. The CDR3 protein is CASSLIAWEGYTF. DNA of the CDR3: TGTGCCAGCAGCTTAATTGCGTGGGAGGGCTACACCTTC.

Concerning this clone: The sample holds other DNA sequences that translate to the same CDR3. CDR3 sequence: CASSSRTDTQYF. The DNA for the CDR3 is TGTGCCAGCAGCTCCCGCACAGATACGCAGTATTTT. V is TRBV11-2 and J is TRBJ2-3; D remains unclear. Germline lookup yields CDR1 SGHAT and CDR2 FQNNGV. The ends were cut back, 4 bases at V and 1 base at J, with 3 bases in the middle. CDR3 length: 12 residues.

The V gene is TRBV27, the J gene TRBJ2-5; 9 nucleotides line up with TRBD2. With 6 bases clipped from V and 2 bases from J, the junction kept 4 bases outside the gene matches. This CDR3 is built from 14 residues. Looked up from germline, CDR1 is MNHEY and CDR2 is SMNVEV (reference sequence). CDR3 residues: CASRGLASQETQYF. CDR3 coding DNA: TGTGCCAGCAGGGGACTAGCCTCTCAAGAGACCCAGTACTTC.

V is TRBV15 and J is TRBJ2-5, with a weak D call TRBD2 (7 bases). The CDR3 consists of 14 residues. Per the germline V gene, CDR1 is LNHNV and CDR2 is YYDKDF (reference sequence). The V gene lost 5 bases and the J gene lost 5 bases, with 15 bases spanning the gap. In nucleotides, the CDR3 is TGTGCCACCAGCTCGGCGGGGGCCCGGGAGACCCAGTACTTC. This encodes CATSSAGARETQYF.

The chain's CDR3 is CAWSWLAGGTTYEQYF. In DNA form, the CDR3 reads TGTGCCTGGAGTTGGCTAGCGGGAGGTACGACCTACGAGCAGTACTTC. This chain links TRBV30 with TRBJ2-7, with 11 bases identical to TRBD2. Trimming cost V 2 bases and J 2 bases; bases outside gene matches: 8. The CDR3 is made up of 16 amino acids. From germline, CDR1 is GTSNPN and CDR2 SVGIG (reference sequence).

This chain joins TRBV7-3 and TRBJ2-2, with 7 bases that match TRBD2. Germline CDR1 SGHTA, CDR2 FQGTGA. The J segment lost 6 bases and the V segment lost 5 bases, leaving 12 bases of the junction unmatched. The CDR3 has 16 residues. The CDR3 loop is CASSPIAGWTAGELFF. The CDR3 DNA sequence: TGTGCCAGCAGCCCAATAGCGGGTTGGACTGCCGGGGAGCTGTTTTTT.

This chain uses TRBV28 with TRBJ1-1; D might be TRBD1 (6 bases). Germline CDR1 reads MDHEN; CDR2 reads SYDVKM. Trimming cost V 7 bases and J 4 bases, with 13 bases left between them. The CDR3 runs to 13 residues. The CDR3 spells CASNHGGGTEAFF. For the CDR3, the DNA is TGTGCCAGCAACCATGGAGGGGGCACTGAAGCTTTCTTT.

This clone is a singleton in its sample. CDR3 residues: CASSSTVNSPLHF. The CDR3 DNA reads TGTGCCAGCAGCTCGACGGTAAATTCACCCCTCCACTTT. The chain carries TRBV5-6 and TRBJ1-6, with D unclear. Germline V gene sequence: CDR1 SGHDT, CDR2 YYEEEE. The V and J ends lost 3 bases and 7 bases respectively, with 8 bases between them. This CDR3 region has 13 residues.

This sequence joins TRBV5-4 and TRBJ2-7; 7 positions match TRBD2. The CDR3 spans 15 residues. Germline lookup yields CDR1 SGHNT and CDR2 YYREEE (reference sequence). The V gene end was trimmed by 0 bases and the J gene end by 1 base; junction bases not matched to a gene: 4. This CDR3 reads CASSLAASGSYEQYF. The CDR3 nucleotides read TGTGCCAGCAGCTTGGCGGCTAGCGGTTCCTACGAGCAGTACTTC.

As for this clone: Within the sample, other DNA sequences also encode this same CDR3. The V and J genes are TRBV9 and TRBJ1-4, with a weak D call TRBD1 (6 bases). Between the trimmed V and J ends, which lost 3 bases and 7 bases, there was a span of 10 bases. Germline V lookup: CDR1 SGDLS, CDR2 YYNGEE. The CDR3 length is 13 residues. CDR3 loop: CASSGTGSEKLFF. CDR3 sequence (DNA): TGTGCCAGCAGCGGAACAGGGAGTGAAAAACTGTTTTTT. Variable domain in full (rest from reference TRBV9 and TRBJ1-4): DSGVTQTPKHLITATGQRVTLRCSPRSGDLSVYWYQQSLDQGLQFLIQYYNGEERAKGNILERFSAQQFPDLHSELNLSSLELGDSALYFCASSGTGSEKLFFGSGTQLSVL.

Only a few counts were recorded for this clone. The sample contains more than one DNA sequence encoding this CDR3. This chain joins TRBV28 and TRBJ2-7, with D unclear. The CDR3 has 13 residues. With 2 bases removed from V and 1 base from J, the gap between germline ends came to 6 bases. Germline-derived CDR1 and CDR2 are MDHEN and SYDVKM. The CDR3 DNA follows: TGTGCCAGCAGTTTAGGGCAGTCCTACGAGCAGTACTTC. Its protein product is CASSLGQSYEQYF. The full variable domain, with the rest looked up from reference TRBV28 and TRBJ2-7, is DVKVTQSSRYLVKRTGEKVFLECVQDMDHENMFWYRQDPGLGLRLIYFSYDVKMKEKGDIPEGYSVSREKKERFSLILESASTNQTSMYLCASSLGQSYEQYFGPGTRLTVT.

The gene calls are TRBV5-6 and TRBJ2-7; tentative D call: TRBD2 (5 bases). V lost 4 bases, J lost 3 bases, and 14 bases lay in between. The CDR3 has 14 amino acids. CDR1 SGHDT and CDR2 YYEEEE come from the germline V gene. CDR3 DNA sequence: TGTGCCAGCAGCCCATTCGGGAAGGTCTACGAGCAGTACTTC. Protein sequence: CASSPFGKVYEQYF. The full variable domain, its missing parts supplied by reference TRBV5-6 and TRBJ2-7, is DAGVTQSPTHLIKTRGQQVTLRCSPKSGHDTVSWYQQALGQGPQFIFQYYEEEERQRGNFPDRFSGHQFPNYSSELNVNALLLGDSALYLCASSPFGKVYEQYFGPGTRLTVT.

V gene TRBV4-1 combines with J gene TRBJ2-7, with 7 bases lining up with TRBD1. V shed 4 bases and J 2 bases; nucleotides not matched to a gene: 5. Per germline, CDR1 MGHRA and CDR2 YSYEKL. CDR3 length: 14 residues. CDR3 loop: CASSRQGPPYEQYF. The CDR3 bases are TGCGCCAGCAGCCGACAGGGTCCTCCCTACGAGCAGTACTTC.

The genes are TRBV9 and TRBJ2-2; 12 bases align to TRBD1. The CDR3 is made up of 16 amino acids. The germline V gene encodes CDR1 SGDLS and CDR2 YYNGEE. The trim removed 4 bases at V and 8 bases at J, leaving 9 bases unmatched. The CDR3 spells CASSPIPGQGAGELFF. CDR3 coding DNA: TGTGCCAGCAGCCCCATCCCGGGACAGGGGGCAGGGGAGCTGTTTTTT.

The chain has TRBV27 and TRBJ2-7, with D possibly matching TRBD2 (7 bases). The CDR3 consists of 18 residues. From germline, CDR1 is MNHEY and CDR2 SMNVEV (reference sequence). V was cut by 6 bases and J by 0 bases, with 24 bases left in between. The CDR3 bases are TGTGCCAGCAGAGGGGGGGCCAGGATTCCGGAATACTCCTACGAGCAGTACTTC. It encodes CASRGGARIPEYSYEQYF.

This clone was recorded only once. The chain recombines TRBV6-6 with TRBJ2-7; 11 bases match TRBD1. Trimming took 8 bases from V and 4 from J; bases not matched to a gene: 4. This CDR3 region has 13 residues. Germline loops: CDR1 MNHNY, CDR2 SVGAGI (reference sequence). For the CDR3, the DNA is TGTGCCAGCTCCGGGACAGGGGGATACGAGCAGTACTTC. Protein product: CASSGTGGYEQYF.

As regards this clone: The same CDR3 is also encoded by other DNA sequences in this sample. The J gene is TRBJ2-7, the V gene TRBV6-1, with D uncertain. The CDR3 covers 13 residues. Trimming shortened V by 2 bases and J by 0 bases, and 5 bases separated the two germline ends. In germline, CDR1 is MNHNS, CDR2 SASEGT. The CDR3 DNA sequence: TGTGCCAGCAGTGAAACAGCCTCCTACGAGCAGTACTTC. It is translated as CASSETASYEQYF.

This clone was observed once. The chain carries TRBV11-3 and TRBJ2-1; D not certain. The CDR3 is 15 amino acids. Germline loops: CDR1 SGHNT, CDR2 YENEEA. Trimming took 5 bases from V and 9 from J, leaving 20 bases between them. The CDR3 bases are TGTGCCAGCAGCCCGTTCATTTTCGGGTATAGTGAGCAGTTCTTC. Amino acids: CASSPFIFGYSEQFF.

This chain connects TRBV6-1 to TRBJ1-2; D call uncertain. Trimming cost V 2 bases and J 3 bases, with 13 bases left between them. The CDR3 totals 15 residues. The germline gives CDR1 MNHNS, CDR2 SASEGT. The CDR3 DNA reads TGTGCCAGCAGTGAAAACAATCTCCAGGACTATGGCTACACCTTC. Translated: CASSENNLQDYGYTF.

The gene calls are TRBV6-6 and TRBJ2-1, with unresolved D. There are 15 residues in the CDR3. V lost 4 bases to trimming and J lost 0 bases, with 10 bases between them. Germline-derived CDR1 and CDR2 are MNHNY and SVGAGI (reference sequence). CDR3 DNA sequence: TGTGCCAGCAGTTGGGATCAGAGCTCCTACAATGAGCAGTTCTTC. It yields the protein CASSWDQSSYNEQFF.